These 14 T cell receptor beta chains share one sample of origin, sequenced in a study of blood T cell repertoires in COVID-19 (dated by TCRdb to about 2020). The library came from the immunoSEQ multiplex PCR assay. TCRdb took over this immuneACCESS table, retaining in-frame rearrangements with V and J assigned. Such tables are incomplete; in checked studies, under half of the missing clones stem from an unresolved V gene, and the remainder is unexplained. This sample has about 160,000 clones in its table, and about 83% of those were observed once. The ten largest clones capture about 9.4% of the sample. Input material: peripheral blood. Every receptor here comes from a woman aged 70-85 years with COVID-19, enrolled during active disease.

The chain has TRBV24-1 and TRBJ1-2; 10 bases line up with TRBD1. Germline CDR1 KGHDR, CDR2 SFDVKD. The CDR3 runs 15 residues. With V trimmed by 4 bases and J by 7 bases, 8 bases remained unmatched. CDR3 in amino acids: CATSETTGGEVGYTF. In DNA, the CDR3 is TGTGCCACCAGTGAAACGACAGGGGGCGAGGTTGGCTACACCTTC.

The gene calls are TRBV19 and TRBJ2-2; 11 bases agree with TRBD2. The CDR3 is made up of 15 amino acids. V lost 5 bases to trimming and J lost 4 bases; unmatched junction nucleotides: 3. CDR1 is LNHDA, CDR2 SQIVND, per germline (reference sequence). CDR3 region: CASSLAGGRTGELFF. CDR3 DNA sequence: TGTGCCAGTAGTTTAGCGGGGGGGCGCACCGGGGAGCTGTTTTTT.

The genes are TRBV5-1 and TRBJ2-1; TRBD2 aligns across 11 bases. CDR1 is SGHRS, CDR2 YFSETQ, per germline. The junction had 13 bases not matched to a gene; V was cut back by 4 bases and J by 7 bases. The CDR3 loop spans 17 amino acids. CDR3 region: CASSTRTPLAGVNEQFF. The CDR3 coding sequence is TGCGCCAGCAGCACAAGGACCCCACTAGCGGGGGTTAATGAGCAGTTCTTC.

J is TRBJ1-2 and V is TRBV28, with 11 bases aligning to TRBD1. With 6 bases clipped from V and 3 bases from J, the junction kept 3 bases outside the gene matches. The germline V gene encodes CDR1 MDHEN and CDR2 SYDVKM. This CDR3 region has 14 residues. DNA of the CDR3: TGTGCCAGCAGGGGACAGGGGGAGGACTATGGCTACACCTTC. This gives the protein CASRGQGEDYGYTF.

The chain joins TRBV19 to TRBJ2-3; 7 bases fit TRBD1. The ends lost 3 bases at V and 2 bases at J; junction bases unmatched: 8. This CDR3 has 16 residues. Germline V gene lookup returns CDR1 LNHDA and CDR2 SQIVND (reference sequence). As DNA, the CDR3 is TGTGCCAGTAGTATGAGGGGGCAGGGTACCACAGATACGCAGTATTTT. Amino acid sequence: CASSMRGQGTTDTQYF. Full variable domain (remainder filled in from reference TRBV19 and TRBJ2-3): DGGITQSPKYLFRKEGQNVTLSCEQNLNHDAMYWYRQDPGQGLRLIYYSQIVNDFQKGDIAEGYSVSREKKESFPLTVTSAQKNPTAFYLCASSMRGQGTTDTQYFGPGTRLTVL.

V usage is TRBV23-1 and J usage is TRBJ2-7, with TRBD1 matching over 12 bases. TRBV23-1 is assigned to the ORF class and has an uncertain function. With 7 bases clipped from V and 7 bases from J, the junction kept 14 bases outside the gene matches. The CDR3 consists of 16 residues. CDR3 DNA sequence: TGCGCCAGCAATCACCCCCCGGGACAGGGGGCGCGGGAGCAGTACTTC. Amino acids: CASNHPPGQGAREQYF.

The J gene is TRBJ2-7, the V gene TRBV5-6, with 11 bases identical to TRBD2. V was clipped by 6 bases and J by 0 bases; unmatched bases: 14. CDR1 SGHDT and CDR2 YYEEEE come from the germline V gene. This CDR3 is 18 amino acids long. CDR3 in DNA: TGTGCCAGCACCAGGGGTTTTAGCGGGGGGGCCTTCTCCTACGAGCAGTACTTC. Its protein product is CASTRGFSGGAFSYEQYF.

The rearrangement joins TRBV27 to TRBJ2-7; D not resolved. The CDR3 has 14 residues. Germline-derived CDR1 and CDR2 are MNHEY and SMNVEV (reference sequence). The V and J ends lost 7 bases and 3 bases respectively, with 16 bases between them. DNA of the CDR3: TGTGCCAGCACCTCCACCGCGCGTAGCTACGAGCAGTACTTC. Translation gives CASTSTARSYEQYF.

The chain recombines TRBV6-6 with TRBJ1-1; TRBD1 aligns across 9 bases. The CDR3 runs to 14 residues. Germline assignment: CDR1 MNHNY and CDR2 SVGAGI (reference sequence). J lost 7 bases, V lost 5 bases, and 8 bases had no gene match. The CDR3 sequence is CASSLTGGVNEAFF. DNA of the CDR3: TGTGCCAGCAGTCTAACAGGGGGCGTTAATGAAGCTTTCTTT.

This clone has just a few counts. This rearrangement joins TRBV4-1 to TRBJ1-4; maybe TRBD1 (5 bases). CDR1 MGHRA and CDR2 YSYEKL come from the germline V gene. V lost 5 bases to trimming and J lost 5 bases, with 12 bases between them. This CDR3 spans 14 amino acids. CDR3 nucleotide sequence: TGCGCCAGCAGCTCGCCAGGGATAAATGAAAAACTGTTTTTT. It encodes CASSSPGINEKLFF.

This chain uses TRBV19 with TRBJ1-2; tentative D call: TRBD1 (5 bases). The CDR3 is made up of 14 amino acids. Germline lookup yields CDR1 LNHDA and CDR2 SQIVND (reference sequence). Trimming removed 6 bases at V and 2 bases at J, with 13 bases between. The CDR3 reads CASRTGLINYGYTF. CDR3 DNA sequence: TGTGCCAGTAGGACGGGACTGATAAACTATGGCTACACCTTC.

This clone was counted once. This same CDR3 is encoded by further DNA sequences in the sample. The J gene is TRBJ1-2, the V gene TRBV2; TRBD1 matches at 10 bases. The germline V gene has CDR1 SNHLY and CDR2 FYNNEI. The CDR3 is made up of 15 amino acids. V was pared by 6 bases and J by 2 bases, with 6 bases of the junction left unmatched. The CDR3 region has the DNA TGTGCCAGCAGCCAGCGACAGGGGGCCAACTATGGCTACACCTTC. Its translation is CASSQRQGANYGYTF.

The V call is TRBV28, the J call TRBJ1-2; tentatively, D is TRBD1 (6 bases). V dropped 6 bases and J dropped 8 bases, with 19 bases sitting between them. The CDR3 has 14 amino acids. Germline CDR1 and CDR2: MDHEN and SYDVKM. CDR3 DNA sequence: TGTGCCAGCAGACGACAGGAGCGGATTCGCGGCTACACCTTC. Residues: CASRRQERIRGYTF.

The chain uses TRBV30 and TRBJ1-5; D may be TRBD1 (6 bases). The germline CDR1 and CDR2 sequences are GTSNPN and SVGIG (reference sequence). V was trimmed by 5 bases and J by 4 bases, leaving 15 bases between them. CDR3 length: 14 amino acids. The CDR3 DNA reads TGTGCCTGGGGAAGGACAGCGATGAATCAGCCCCAGCATTTT. Translated: CAWGRTAMNQPQHF.